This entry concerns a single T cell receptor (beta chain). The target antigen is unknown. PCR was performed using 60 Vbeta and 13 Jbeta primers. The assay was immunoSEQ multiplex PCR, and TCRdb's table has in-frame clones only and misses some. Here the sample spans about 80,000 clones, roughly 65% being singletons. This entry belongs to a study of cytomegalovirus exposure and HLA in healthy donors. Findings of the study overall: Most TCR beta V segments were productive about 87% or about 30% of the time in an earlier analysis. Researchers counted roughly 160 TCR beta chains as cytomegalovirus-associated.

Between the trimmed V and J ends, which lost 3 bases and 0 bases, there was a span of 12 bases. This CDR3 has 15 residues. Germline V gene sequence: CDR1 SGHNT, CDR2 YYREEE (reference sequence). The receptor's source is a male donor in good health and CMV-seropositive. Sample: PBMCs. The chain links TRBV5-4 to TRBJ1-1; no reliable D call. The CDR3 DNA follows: TGTGCCAGCAGCTCCTTGACGGGGATGAACACTGAAGCTTTCTTT. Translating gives CASSSLTGMNTEAFF.